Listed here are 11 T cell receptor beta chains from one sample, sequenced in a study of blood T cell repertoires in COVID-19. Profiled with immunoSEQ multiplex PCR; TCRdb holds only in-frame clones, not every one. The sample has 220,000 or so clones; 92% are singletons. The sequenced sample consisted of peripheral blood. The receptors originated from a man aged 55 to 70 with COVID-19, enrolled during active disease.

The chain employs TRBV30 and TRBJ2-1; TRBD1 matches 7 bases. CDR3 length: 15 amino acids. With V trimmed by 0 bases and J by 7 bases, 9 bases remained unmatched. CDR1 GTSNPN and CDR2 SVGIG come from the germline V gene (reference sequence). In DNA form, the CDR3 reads TGTGCCTGGAGTGTAGGTCAGGGGGTGTTGAATGAGCAGTTCTTC. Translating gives CAWSVGQGVLNEQFF.

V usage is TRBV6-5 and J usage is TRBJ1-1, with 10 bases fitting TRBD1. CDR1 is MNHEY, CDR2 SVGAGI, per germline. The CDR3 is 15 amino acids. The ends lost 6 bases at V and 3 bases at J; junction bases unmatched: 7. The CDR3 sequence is CASSYDRGLDTEAFF. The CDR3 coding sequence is TGTGCCAGCAGCTACGACAGGGGGCTGGACACTGAAGCTTTCTTT.

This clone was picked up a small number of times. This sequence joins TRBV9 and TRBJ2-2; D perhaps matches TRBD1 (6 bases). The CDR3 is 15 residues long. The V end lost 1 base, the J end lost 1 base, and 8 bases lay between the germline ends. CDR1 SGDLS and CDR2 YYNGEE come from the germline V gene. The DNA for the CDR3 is TGTGCCAGCAGCGTAAGGGACAAGAACACCGGGGAGCTGTTTTTT. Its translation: CASSVRDKNTGELFF.

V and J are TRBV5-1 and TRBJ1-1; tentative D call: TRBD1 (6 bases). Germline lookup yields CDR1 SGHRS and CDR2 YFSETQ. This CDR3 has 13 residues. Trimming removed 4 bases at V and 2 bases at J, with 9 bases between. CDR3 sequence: CASSVQGNTEAFF. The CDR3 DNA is TGCGCCAGCAGCGTACAGGGAAACACTGAAGCTTTCTTT.

In DNA form, the CDR3 reads TGTGCCAGCAGCGGAGGAGGGGCCCAAGAGACCCAGTACTTC. Translating gives CASSGGGAQETQYF. The chain employs TRBV9 and TRBJ2-5; maybe TRBD2 (6 bases). Germline V gene data show CDR1 as SGDLS and CDR2 as YYNGEE. The V end lost 3 bases, the J end lost 1 base, and 10 bases lay between the germline ends. The CDR3 is made up of 14 amino acids.

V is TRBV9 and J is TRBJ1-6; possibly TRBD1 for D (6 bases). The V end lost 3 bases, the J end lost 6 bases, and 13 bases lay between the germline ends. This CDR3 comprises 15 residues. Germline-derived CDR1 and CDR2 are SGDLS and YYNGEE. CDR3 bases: TGTGCCAGCAGCGGCGAGACAGGTCCTAATTCACCCCTCCACTTT. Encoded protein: CASSGETGPNSPLHF.

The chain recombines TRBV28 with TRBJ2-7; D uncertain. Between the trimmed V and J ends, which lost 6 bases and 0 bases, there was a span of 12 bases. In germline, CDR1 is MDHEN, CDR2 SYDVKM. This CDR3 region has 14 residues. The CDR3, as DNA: TGTGCCAGCAGCACGACAAGCCTCTCCTACGAGCAGTACTTC. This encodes CASSTTSLSYEQYF.

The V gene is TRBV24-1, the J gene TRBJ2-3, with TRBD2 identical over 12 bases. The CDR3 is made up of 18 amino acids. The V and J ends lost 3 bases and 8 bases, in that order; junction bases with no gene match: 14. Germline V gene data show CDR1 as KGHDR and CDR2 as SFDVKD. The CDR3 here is CATSDPRGLAGGFCTQYF. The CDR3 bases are TGTGCCACCAGTGATCCACGTGGGCTAGCGGGAGGGTTTTGTACGCAGTATTTT.

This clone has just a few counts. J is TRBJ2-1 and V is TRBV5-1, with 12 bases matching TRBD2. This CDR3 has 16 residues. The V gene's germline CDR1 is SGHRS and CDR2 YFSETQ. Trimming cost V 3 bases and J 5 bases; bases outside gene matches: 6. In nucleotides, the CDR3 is TGCGCCAGCAGCTCCCGCCGGACTAGCGGGAACAATGAGCAGTTCTTC. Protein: CASSSRRTSGNNEQFF.

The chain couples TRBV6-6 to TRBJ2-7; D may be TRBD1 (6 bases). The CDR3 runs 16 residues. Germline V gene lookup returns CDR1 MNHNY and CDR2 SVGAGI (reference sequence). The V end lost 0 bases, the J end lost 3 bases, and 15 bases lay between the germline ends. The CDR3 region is CASSYSSRTDNYEQYF. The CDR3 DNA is TGTGCCAGCAGTTACTCGAGTCGGACAGATAACTACGAGCAGTACTTC.

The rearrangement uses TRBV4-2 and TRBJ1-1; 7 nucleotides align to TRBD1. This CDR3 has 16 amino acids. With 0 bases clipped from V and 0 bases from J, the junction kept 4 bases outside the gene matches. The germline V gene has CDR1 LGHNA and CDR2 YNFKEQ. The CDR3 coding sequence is TGTGCCAGCAGCCAAGAGGGGACAGAGATGAACACTGAAGCTTTCTTT. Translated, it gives CASSQEGTEMNTEAFF.